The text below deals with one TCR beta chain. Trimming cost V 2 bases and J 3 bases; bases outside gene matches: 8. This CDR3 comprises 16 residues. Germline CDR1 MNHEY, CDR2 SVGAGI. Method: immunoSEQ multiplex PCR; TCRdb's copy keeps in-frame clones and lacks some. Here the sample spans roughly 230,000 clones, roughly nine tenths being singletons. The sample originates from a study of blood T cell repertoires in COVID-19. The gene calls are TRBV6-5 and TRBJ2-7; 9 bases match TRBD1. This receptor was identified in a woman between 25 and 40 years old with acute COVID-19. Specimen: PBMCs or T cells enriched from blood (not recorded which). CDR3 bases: TGTGCCAGCAGTTACCTGGGACAGGGACCAGTCTACGAGCAGTACTTC. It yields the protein CASSYLGQGPVYEQYF.